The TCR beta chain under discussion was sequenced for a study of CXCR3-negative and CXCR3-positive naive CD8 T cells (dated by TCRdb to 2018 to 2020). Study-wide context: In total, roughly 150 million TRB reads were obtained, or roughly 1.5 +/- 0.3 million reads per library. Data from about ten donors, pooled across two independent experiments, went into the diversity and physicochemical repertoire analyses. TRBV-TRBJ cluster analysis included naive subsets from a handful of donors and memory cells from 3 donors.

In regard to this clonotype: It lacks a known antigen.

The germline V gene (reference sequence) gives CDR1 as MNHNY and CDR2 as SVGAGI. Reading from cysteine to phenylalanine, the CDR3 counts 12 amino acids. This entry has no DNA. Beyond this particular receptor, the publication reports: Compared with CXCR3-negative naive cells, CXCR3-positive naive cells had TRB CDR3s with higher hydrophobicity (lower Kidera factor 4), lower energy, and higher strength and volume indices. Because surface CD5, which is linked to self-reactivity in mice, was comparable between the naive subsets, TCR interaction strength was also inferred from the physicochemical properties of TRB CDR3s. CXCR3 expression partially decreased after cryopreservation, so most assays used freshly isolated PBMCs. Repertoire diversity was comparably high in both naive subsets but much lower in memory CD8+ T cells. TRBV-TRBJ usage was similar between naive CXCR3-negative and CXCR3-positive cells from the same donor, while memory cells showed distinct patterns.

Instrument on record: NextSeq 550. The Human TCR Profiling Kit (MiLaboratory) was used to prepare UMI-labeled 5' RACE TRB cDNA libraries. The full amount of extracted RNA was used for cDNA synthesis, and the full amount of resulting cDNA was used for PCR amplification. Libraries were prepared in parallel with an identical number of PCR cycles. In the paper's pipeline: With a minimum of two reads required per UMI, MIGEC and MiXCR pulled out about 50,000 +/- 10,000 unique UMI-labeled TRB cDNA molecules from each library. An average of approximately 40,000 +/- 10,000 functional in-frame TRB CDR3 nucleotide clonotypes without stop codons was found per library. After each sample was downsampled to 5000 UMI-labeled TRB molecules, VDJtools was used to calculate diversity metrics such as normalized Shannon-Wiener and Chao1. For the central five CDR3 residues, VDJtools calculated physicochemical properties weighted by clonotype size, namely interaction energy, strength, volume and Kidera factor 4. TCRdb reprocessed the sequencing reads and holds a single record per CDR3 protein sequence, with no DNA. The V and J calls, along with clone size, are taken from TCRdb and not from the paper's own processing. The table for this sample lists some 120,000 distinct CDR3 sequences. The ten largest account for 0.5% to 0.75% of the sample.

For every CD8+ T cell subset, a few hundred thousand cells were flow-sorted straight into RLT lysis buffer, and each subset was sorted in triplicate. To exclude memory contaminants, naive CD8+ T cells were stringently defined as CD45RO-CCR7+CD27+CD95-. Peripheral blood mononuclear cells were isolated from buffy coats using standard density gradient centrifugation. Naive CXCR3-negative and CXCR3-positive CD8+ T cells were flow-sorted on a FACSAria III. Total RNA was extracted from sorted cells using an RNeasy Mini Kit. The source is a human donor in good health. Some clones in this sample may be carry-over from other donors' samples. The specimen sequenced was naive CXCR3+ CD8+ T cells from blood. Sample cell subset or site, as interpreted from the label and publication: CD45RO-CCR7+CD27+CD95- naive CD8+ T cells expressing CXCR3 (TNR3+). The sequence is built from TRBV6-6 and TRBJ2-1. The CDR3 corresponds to CASSYSPNEQFF.